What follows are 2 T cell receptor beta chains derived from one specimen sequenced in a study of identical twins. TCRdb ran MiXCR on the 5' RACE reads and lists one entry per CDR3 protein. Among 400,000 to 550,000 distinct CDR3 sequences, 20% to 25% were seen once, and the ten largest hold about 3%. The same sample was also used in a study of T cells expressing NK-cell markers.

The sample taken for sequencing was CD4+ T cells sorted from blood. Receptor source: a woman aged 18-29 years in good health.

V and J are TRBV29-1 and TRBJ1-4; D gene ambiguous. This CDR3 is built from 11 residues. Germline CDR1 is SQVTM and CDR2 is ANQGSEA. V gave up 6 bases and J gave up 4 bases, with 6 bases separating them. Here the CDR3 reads CSVSVNEKLFF. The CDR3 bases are TGCAGCGTGAGTGTTAATGAAAAACTGTTTTTT.

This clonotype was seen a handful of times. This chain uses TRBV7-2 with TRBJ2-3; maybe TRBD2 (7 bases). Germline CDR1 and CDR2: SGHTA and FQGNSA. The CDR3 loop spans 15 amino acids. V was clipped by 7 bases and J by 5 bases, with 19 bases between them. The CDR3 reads CASKLNTGGRDTQYF. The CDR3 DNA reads TGTGCCAGCAAATTAAACACGGGGGGCAGAGATACGCAGTATTTT.